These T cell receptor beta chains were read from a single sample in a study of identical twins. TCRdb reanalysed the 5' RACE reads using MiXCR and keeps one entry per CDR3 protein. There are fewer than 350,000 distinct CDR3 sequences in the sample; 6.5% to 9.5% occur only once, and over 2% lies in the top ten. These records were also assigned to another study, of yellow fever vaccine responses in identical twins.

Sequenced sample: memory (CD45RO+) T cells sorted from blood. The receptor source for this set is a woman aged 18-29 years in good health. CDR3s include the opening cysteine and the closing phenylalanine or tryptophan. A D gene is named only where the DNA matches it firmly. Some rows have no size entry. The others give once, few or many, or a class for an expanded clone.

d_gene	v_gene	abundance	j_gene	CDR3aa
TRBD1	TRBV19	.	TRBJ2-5	CASSLSGTGIQETQYF
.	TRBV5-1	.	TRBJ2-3	CASSPLGMDTQYF
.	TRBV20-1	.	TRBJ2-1	CSASAARGSSYNEQFF
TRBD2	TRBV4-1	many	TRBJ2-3	CASSQDPGGGVADTQYF
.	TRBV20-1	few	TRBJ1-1	CSASPTVTEAFF
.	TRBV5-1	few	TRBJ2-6	CASSLDAGANVLTF
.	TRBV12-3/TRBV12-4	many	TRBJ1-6	CASSLQNYNSPLHF
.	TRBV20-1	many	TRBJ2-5	CSASQGETQYF
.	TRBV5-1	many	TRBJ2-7	CASSLSTESYEQYF
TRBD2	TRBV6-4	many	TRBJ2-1	CASSDSSGGLDEQFF
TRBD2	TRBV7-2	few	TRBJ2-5	CASSWGTRIRETQYF
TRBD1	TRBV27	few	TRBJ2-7	CASSLLGQGDYEQYF
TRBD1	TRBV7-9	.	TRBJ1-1	CASSLDRVWAFF
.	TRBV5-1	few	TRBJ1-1	CASRVSATKNTEAFF
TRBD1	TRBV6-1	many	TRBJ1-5	CASSRTGGNQPQHF
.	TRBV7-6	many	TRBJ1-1	CASSTTGNTEAFF
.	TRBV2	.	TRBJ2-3	CASKRREGTSTDTQYF
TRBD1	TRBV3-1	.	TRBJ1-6	CASSQLTGVNSPLHF
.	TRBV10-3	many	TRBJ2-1	CAIRGAFSYNEQFF
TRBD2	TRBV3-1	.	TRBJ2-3	CASSPLAGGFTDTQYF
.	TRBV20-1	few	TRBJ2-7	CTMSGLAYEQYF
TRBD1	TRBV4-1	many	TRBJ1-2	CASSQVDRTSYGYTF
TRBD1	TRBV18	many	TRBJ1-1	CASSRQGREAFF
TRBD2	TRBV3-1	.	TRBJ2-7	CASTKVGALAGGYEQYF
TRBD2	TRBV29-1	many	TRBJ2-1	CSFSGGPNNEQFF
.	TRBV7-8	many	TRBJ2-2	CASSFLEIGELFF
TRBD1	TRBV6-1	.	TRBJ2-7	CASSYYGQGAYEQYF
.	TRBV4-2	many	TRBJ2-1	CASSQGVTGSYNEQFF
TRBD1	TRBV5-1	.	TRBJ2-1	CASSFQDRGSYNEQFF
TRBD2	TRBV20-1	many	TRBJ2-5	CSARDLRASGKGETQYF
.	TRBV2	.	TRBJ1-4	CASIQQATNEKLFF
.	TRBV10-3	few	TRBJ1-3	CAISVGVSGNTIYF
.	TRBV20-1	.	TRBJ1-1	CSEAGNTEAFF
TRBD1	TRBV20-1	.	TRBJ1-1	CRPSGQGPSEAFF
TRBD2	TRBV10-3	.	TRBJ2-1	CAISESRASGSADNEQFF
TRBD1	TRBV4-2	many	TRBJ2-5	CASSQSPGTGETQYF
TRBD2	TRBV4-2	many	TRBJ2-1	CASSQGGTSGDSNEQFF
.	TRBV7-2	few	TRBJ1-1	CASSSRVGVTEAFF
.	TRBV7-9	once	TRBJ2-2	CASHAVRHTGELFF
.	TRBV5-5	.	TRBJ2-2	CASSLGRAETGELFF
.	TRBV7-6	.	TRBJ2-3	CASSLVPGQATVTQYF
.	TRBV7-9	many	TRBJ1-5	CASSLEMGAQHF
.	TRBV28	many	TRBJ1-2	CASIQTWGYGYTF
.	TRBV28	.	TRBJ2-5	CASTLGQGRETQYF
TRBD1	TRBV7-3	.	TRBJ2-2	CASSPSDRGTGELFF
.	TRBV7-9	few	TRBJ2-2	CASREQGEIGELFF
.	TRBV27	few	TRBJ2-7	CASSSGLIEQYF
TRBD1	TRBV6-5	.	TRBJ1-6	CASSSGQLNSPLHF
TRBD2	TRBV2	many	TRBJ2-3	CASSVSGLAGGPKSYTQYF
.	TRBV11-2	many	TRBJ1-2	CASTSEGYYGYTF
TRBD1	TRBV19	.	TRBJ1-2	CASSRGTGAYGYTF
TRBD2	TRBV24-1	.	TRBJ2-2	CATSDTSGRVHGELFF
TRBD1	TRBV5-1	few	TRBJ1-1	CASRGTDLNTEAFF
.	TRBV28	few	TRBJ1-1	CASSTPILGNAGEAFF
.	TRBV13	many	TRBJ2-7	CASSLRPDGSYEQYF